This T cell receptor beta chain derives from a study of control samples from healthy donors and cancer patients. The protocol was immunoSEQ multiplex PCR, while the TCRdb copy is restricted to in-frame clones and leaves out a portion. In the table there are over 45,000 clones, roughly 87% of which are singletons. Losses at the gene ends were 6 bases for V and 2 bases for J; bases not matched to a gene: 0. Germline V gene data show CDR1 as SNHLY and CDR2 as FYNNEI. The CDR3 loop spans 13 amino acids. This chain connects TRBV2 to TRBJ1-5; 8 nucleotides agree with TRBD1. The source material was PBMCs. The sequence was collected from a man aged 40-49 years with colorectal cancer. The CDR3 protein is CASRGQGNQPQHF. The CDR3 bases are TGTGCCAGCAGGGGACAGGGCAATCAGCCCCAGCATTTT. The full variable domain, with the rest looked up from reference TRBV2 and TRBJ1-5, is EPEVTQTPSHQVTQMGQEVILRCVPISNHLYFYWYRQILGQKVEFLVSFYNNEISEKSEIFDDQFSVERPDGSNFTLKIRSTKLEDSAMYFCASRGQGNQPQHFGDGTRLSIL.